Each of the 8 T cell receptor beta chains below was sequenced from the same sample in a study of OX40 agonist ivuxolimab in advanced cancers. The protocol was immunoSEQ multiplex PCR, while the TCRdb copy is restricted to in-frame clones and leaves out a portion. Of 75,000 to 95,000 clones in the sample, 92% were seen once. The input for sequencing was CD4+ or CD8+ T cells sorted from blood, taken in a trial of the OX40 agonist ivuxolimab. The receptor set was obtained from an adult with an advanced solid tumor such as melanoma, head and neck, liver or kidney cancer.

The chain links TRBV2 to TRBJ1-6; the D gene is possibly TRBD1 (5 bases). The ends were cut back, 3 bases at V and 7 bases at J, with 10 bases in the middle. Per the germline V gene, CDR1 is SNHLY and CDR2 is FYNNEI. The CDR3 extends over 14 amino acids. DNA of the CDR3: TGTGCCAGCAGTGACAGGGTGGGCAATTCACCCCTCCACTTT. Translated: CASSDRVGNSPLHF.

This rearrangement joins TRBV4-1 to TRBJ1-4; D ambiguous. Per the germline V gene, CDR1 is MGHRA and CDR2 is YSYEKL. CDR3 length: 14 residues. V lost 7 bases and J 0 bases, leaving 9 bases between the germline ends. CDR3 sequence reads: CASKRETTNEKLFF. In nucleotides, the CDR3 is TGCGCCAGCAAGAGGGAAACAACTAATGAAAAACTGTTTTTT.

Concerning this clone itself: The same CDR3 arises from other DNA sequences in this sample as well. This chain joins TRBV5-1 and TRBJ1-6; unclear D gene. Germline-derived CDR1 and CDR2 are SGHRS and YFSETQ. The CDR3 contains 14 residues. V shed 1 base and J shed 8 bases, with 10 bases lying between them. CDR3 bases: TGCGCCAGCAGCTTGATCGGGGTGTATTCACCCCTCCACTTT. Translated: CASSLIGVYSPLHF.

This chain connects TRBV5-3 to TRBJ1-6, with D tentatively TRBD1 (6 bases). TRBV5-3 is identified as an open reading frame with a role that is uncertain. The CDR3 has 14 residues. V lost 3 bases, J lost 10 bases, and 14 bases lay in between. CDR3: CARSWGTSESPLHF. Here the CDR3 DNA reads TGTGCCAGAAGCTGGGGGACATCGGAATCACCCCTCCACTTT.

This clone was found a few times. At the DNA level, this CDR3 is encoded by other sequences in the same sample as well. V gene TRBV5-1 combines with J gene TRBJ2-5; D ambiguous. CDR1 SGHRS and CDR2 YFSETQ come from the germline V gene. The V end lost 4 bases, the J end lost 1 base, and 2 bases lay between the germline ends. The CDR3 consists of 11 residues. This CDR3 reads CASSSQETQYF. CDR3 sequence (DNA): TGCGCCAGCAGCAGCCAAGAGACCCAGTACTTC. The complete variable domain, with remaining parts taken from reference TRBV5-1 and TRBJ2-5, reads KAGVTQTPRYLIKTRGQQVTLSCSPISGHRSVSWYQQTPGQGLQFLFEYFSETQRNKGNFPGRFSGRQFSNSRSEMNVSTLELGDSALYLCASSSQETQYFGPGTRLLVL.

The chain joins TRBV7-2 to TRBJ1-5; D remains ambiguous. CDR1 and CDR2 (germline): SGHTA, FQGNSA. The CDR3 totals 12 residues. V lost 2 bases, J lost 9 bases, and 8 bases lay in between. This CDR3 reads CASSLIGTPQHF. The CDR3 nucleotides read TGTGCCAGCAGCTTAATCGGTACGCCCCAGCATTTT.

The chain combines TRBV7-9 with TRBJ1-2; no definite D call. This CDR3 spans 13 amino acids. The germline CDR1 and CDR2 sequences are SEHNR and FQNEAQ (reference sequence). The V and J ends lost 1 base and 8 bases respectively, with 11 bases between them. CDR3 sequence: CASSLVGPTGYTF. CDR3 in DNA: TGTGCCAGCAGCTTAGTAGGGCCGACGGGCTACACCTTC.

The rearrangement joins TRBV11-2 to TRBJ1-1, with no clear D. Germline CDR1 and CDR2: SGHAT and FQNNGV. The CDR3 totals 14 residues. Trimming shortened V by 2 bases and J by 1 base, and 8 bases separated the two germline ends. The chain's CDR3 is CASSLFEGNTEAFF. CDR3 bases: TGTGCCAGCAGCTTATTTGAGGGGAACACTGAAGCTTTCTTT.